Listed here are 3 T cell receptor beta chains from one sample, sequenced in a study of regulatory T cells in long-lasting Graves disease. With iRepertoire HTBI primers and Arm-PCR of CDR3 regions, TCR beta libraries were built. TCRdb re-called the multiplex PCR reads through MiXCR, storing one row per CDR3 protein. The repertoire holds some 250,000 distinct CDR3 sequences, with 18% as singletons. Time point given: newly diagnosed GD, antithyroid drugs for less than 3 months. The TCR library was made from RNA extracted from PBMCs. These sequences were also reported in another study, on T cells in Graves' hyperthyroidism and ophthalmopathy.

The input for sequencing was peripheral blood mononuclear cells (PBMCs), taken at new diagnosis, from a patient treated with antithyroid drugs. The receptors were gathered from a woman in her 30s with Graves disease.

This clonotype was detected a few times. The J gene is TRBJ2-1, the V gene TRBV24-1; a weak D match, TRBD1 (6 bases). Per the germline V gene, CDR1 is KGHDR and CDR2 is SFDVKD. V shed 10 bases and J shed 4 bases, with 10 bases lying between them. The CDR3 loop spans 12 amino acids. The CDR3 sequence is CATSDSYNEQFF. Here the CDR3 DNA reads TGTGCCACATCGGACAGTTACAATGAGCAGTTCTTC.

This chain links TRBV2 with TRBJ2-7; D not resolved. CDR1 and CDR2 from the germline V gene are SNHLY and FYNNEI. The CDR3 runs to 12 residues. Trimming took off 8 bases at V and 0 bases at J, with 8 bases between the two ends. The CDR3 loop is CASPYTSYEQYF. In nucleotides, the CDR3 is TGTGCCAGCCCGTACACCTCCTACGAGCAGTACTTC.

The CDR3 nucleotides are TGCAGTGCTGGGACACCTTATGGCTACACCTTC. Protein sequence: CSAGTPYGYTF. The genes are TRBV20-1 and TRBJ1-2, with D perhaps matching TRBD1 (6 bases). V lost 5 bases and J lost 5, with 9 bases in between. The germline V gene has CDR1 DFQATT and CDR2 SNEGSKA (reference sequence). This CDR3 has 11 amino acids.